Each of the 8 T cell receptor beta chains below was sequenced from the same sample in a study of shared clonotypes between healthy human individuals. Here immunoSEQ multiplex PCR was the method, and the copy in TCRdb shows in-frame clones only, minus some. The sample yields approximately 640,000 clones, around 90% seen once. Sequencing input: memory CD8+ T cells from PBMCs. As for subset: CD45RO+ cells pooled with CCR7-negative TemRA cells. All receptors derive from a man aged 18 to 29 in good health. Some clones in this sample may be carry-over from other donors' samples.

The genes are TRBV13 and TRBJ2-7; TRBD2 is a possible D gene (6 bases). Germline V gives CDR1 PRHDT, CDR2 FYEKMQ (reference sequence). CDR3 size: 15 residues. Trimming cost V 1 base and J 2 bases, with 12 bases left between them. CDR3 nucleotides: TGTGCCAGCAGCTTAGCGGCGGGAAGTACCTACGAGCAGTACTTC. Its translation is CASSLAAGSTYEQYF.

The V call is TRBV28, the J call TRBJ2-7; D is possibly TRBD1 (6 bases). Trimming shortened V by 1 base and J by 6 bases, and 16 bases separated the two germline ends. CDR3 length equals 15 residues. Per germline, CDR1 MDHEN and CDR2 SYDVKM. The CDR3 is CASSLYRRGLGEQYF. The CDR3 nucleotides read TGTGCCAGCAGTTTATATCGCAGGGGCCTAGGCGAGCAGTACTTC.

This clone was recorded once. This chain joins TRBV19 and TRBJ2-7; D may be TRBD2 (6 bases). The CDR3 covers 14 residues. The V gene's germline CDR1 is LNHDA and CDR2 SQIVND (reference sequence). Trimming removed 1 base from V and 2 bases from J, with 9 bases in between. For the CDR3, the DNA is TGTGCCAGTAGTATAGGCGGAGGGGCCTACGAGCAGTACTTC. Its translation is CASSIGGGAYEQYF.

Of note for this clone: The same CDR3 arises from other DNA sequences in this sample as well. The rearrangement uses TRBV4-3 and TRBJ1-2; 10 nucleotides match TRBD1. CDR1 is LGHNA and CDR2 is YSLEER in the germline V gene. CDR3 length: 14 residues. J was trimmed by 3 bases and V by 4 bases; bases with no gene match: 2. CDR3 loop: CASSPGTGDYGYTF. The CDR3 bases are TGCGCCAGCAGCCCGGGGACAGGGGACTATGGCTACACCTTC.

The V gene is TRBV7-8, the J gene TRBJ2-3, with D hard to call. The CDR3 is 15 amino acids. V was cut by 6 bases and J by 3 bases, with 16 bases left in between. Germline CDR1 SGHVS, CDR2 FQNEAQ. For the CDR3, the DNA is TGTGCCAGCAGGCCCCGGGCCAAGACAACAGATACGCAGTATTTT. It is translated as CASRPRAKTTDTQYF.

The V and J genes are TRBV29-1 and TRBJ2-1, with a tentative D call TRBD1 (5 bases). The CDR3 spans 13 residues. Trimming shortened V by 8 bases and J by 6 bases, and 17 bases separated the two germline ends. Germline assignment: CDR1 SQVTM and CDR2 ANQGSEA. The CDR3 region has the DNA TGCAGCCTACCGCCAGGGAATTTCAATGAGCAGTTCTTC. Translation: CSLPPGNFNEQFF.

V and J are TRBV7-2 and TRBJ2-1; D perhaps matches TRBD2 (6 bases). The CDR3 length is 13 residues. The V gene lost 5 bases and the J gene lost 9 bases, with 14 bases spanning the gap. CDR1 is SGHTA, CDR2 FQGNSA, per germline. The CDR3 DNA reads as TGTGCCAGCAGCGACGCCTTGGGGGGTGAGCAGTTCTTC. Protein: CASSDALGGEQFF.

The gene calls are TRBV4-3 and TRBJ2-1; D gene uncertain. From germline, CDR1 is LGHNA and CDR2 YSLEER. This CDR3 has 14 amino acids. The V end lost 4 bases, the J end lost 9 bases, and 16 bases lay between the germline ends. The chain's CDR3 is CASSRGPPASEQFF. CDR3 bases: TGCGCCAGCAGCCGAGGCCCACCCGCTAGTGAGCAGTTCTTC.